Listed here are 25 T cell receptor beta chains from one sample, sequenced in a study of blood T cell repertoires in COVID-19 (dated by TCRdb to 2018 to 2020). The library was made by the immunoSEQ multiplex PCR assay. The immuneACCESS repertoire file appears here via TCRdb, limited to in-frame rearrangements. These files lack a portion of the clones; in checked studies, under half of the deficit traces to unresolved V genes, and the cause of the others is not known. For this sample there are 96,000 or so clones; approximately 90% appear just once. The biggest ten clones account for around 3.9% of the sample. Sequenced: peripheral blood. All receptors come from a human donor with COVID-19, enrolled during active disease. The donor label of this sample is uncertain.

This clone turned up a few times. V and J are TRBV2 and TRBJ1-5; 8 bases fit TRBD1. The germline gives CDR1 SNHLY, CDR2 FYNNEI. With V trimmed by 7 bases and J by 2 bases, 7 bases remained unmatched. The CDR3 runs to 15 residues. The CDR3 DNA sequence: TGTGCCAGCATCTTGACAGGGGAAGGCAATCAGCCCCAGCATTTT. Amino acids: CASILTGEGNQPQHF. The entire variable domain, with the rest obtained from reference TRBV2 and TRBJ1-5, is as follows: EPEVTQTPSHQVTQMGQEVILRCVPISNHLYFYWYRQILGQKVEFLVSFYNNEISEKSEIFDDQFSVERPDGSNFTLKIRSTKLEDSAMYFCASILTGEGNQPQHFGDGTRLSIL.

The chain is built from TRBV5-1 and TRBJ2-3; D unresolved. The CDR3 is made up of 12 amino acids. Germline CDR1 is SGHRS and CDR2 is YFSETQ. The V and J ends lost 3 bases and 2 bases respectively, with 4 bases between them. This chain's CDR3 is CASSSNTDTQYF. The CDR3 bases are TGCGCCAGCAGCTCAAACACAGATACGCAGTATTTT.

The chain couples TRBV5-1 to TRBJ1-5; 7 bases fit TRBD1. The trim removed 4 bases at V and 5 bases at J, leaving 6 bases unmatched. The CDR3 loop spans 14 amino acids. Germline V gives CDR1 SGHRS, CDR2 YFSETQ. The CDR3 coding sequence is TGCGCCAGCAGCCCTGAGGGGGCCCATCAGCCCCAGCATTTT. Protein sequence: CASSPEGAHQPQHF.

The rearrangement uses TRBV6-4 and TRBJ2-3; TRBD2 is a possible D gene (6 bases). Trimming removed 4 bases from V and 4 bases from J, with 15 bases in between. Germline V gene lookup returns CDR1 MRHNA and CDR2 SNTAGT. This CDR3 is built from 15 residues. CDR3 sequence reads: CASSVMGLEADTQYF. The DNA for the CDR3 is TGTGCCAGCAGTGTAATGGGACTTGAGGCAGATACGCAGTATTTT.

This clone has only one observation. This chain joins TRBV19 and TRBJ2-5; 9 bases match TRBD1. Trimming cost V 5 bases and J 3 bases; bases outside gene matches: 10. The V gene's germline CDR1 is LNHDA and CDR2 SQIVND (reference sequence). This CDR3 is 16 amino acids long. The CDR3 coding sequence is TGTGCCAGTAGTCCGGACAGGGGAGGCCGCAAAGAGACCCAGTACTTC. It yields the protein CASSPDRGGRKETQYF.

This clone was observed a single time. V gene TRBV28 combines with J gene TRBJ1-3; TRBD1 is a possible D gene (5 bases). CDR1 MDHEN and CDR2 SYDVKM come from the germline V gene. The CDR3 length is 17 residues. Trimming pared 6 bases from V and 0 bases from J, leaving 18 bases between. CDR3 DNA: TGTGCCAGCAGCTTTGGCACCGACAGTTACTCTGGAAACACCATATATTTT. It codes for CASSFGTDSYSGNTIYF.

The chain couples TRBV21-1 to TRBJ1-2; the listed D gene, TRBD1, was not tested against the DNA. TRBV21-1 is termed a pseudogene. The CDR3 sequence is 16 residues long. In DNA form, the CDR3 reads TGTGCCAGCAGCCCTCCACCGGGACAGGGGATGGACGGCTACACCTTC. Its translation: CASSPPPGQGMDGYTF.

The chain links TRBV2 to TRBJ2-4; TRBD2 might be the D (5 bases). The germline gives CDR1 SNHLY, CDR2 FYNNEI. Trimming removed 0 bases at V and 7 bases at J, with 31 bases between. The CDR3 spans 21 residues. CDR3 amino acids: CASSEAGLSSAGFLSVNIQYF. CDR3 coding DNA: TGTGCCAGCAGTGAAGCCGGCCTCTCCTCGGCCGGGTTCCTTAGCGTGAACATTCAGTACTTC.

CDR3 sequence (DNA): TGCGCCAGCAGCCCGGGACAGGGTGAACTTGAGCAGTTCTTC. Its protein product is CASSPGQGELEQFF. V is TRBV5-1 and J is TRBJ2-1; 9 bases are shared with TRBD1. The trim removed 4 bases at V and 9 bases at J, leaving 8 bases unmatched. This CDR3 has 14 amino acids. The V gene's germline CDR1 is SGHRS and CDR2 YFSETQ.

This rearrangement joins TRBV30 to TRBJ1-1; 8 nucleotides line up with TRBD1. V lost 1 base and J lost 1; bases outside the gene matches: 8. Germline assignment: CDR1 GTSNPN and CDR2 SVGIG (reference sequence). There are 16 residues in the CDR3. The CDR3 region has the DNA TGTGCCTGGAGTGGATCTCAGACAGGGGCGAACACTGAAGCTTTCTTT. This codes for CAWSGSQTGANTEAFF. The full variable domain, in which reference TRBV30 and TRBJ1-1 provide the parts outside the CDR3, is SQTIHQWPATLVQPVGSPLSLECTVEGTSNPNLYWYRQAAGRGLQLLFYSVGIGQISSEVPQNLSASRPQDRQFILSSKKLLLSDSGFYLCAWSGSQTGANTEAFFGQGTRLTVV.

The chain carries TRBV6-5 and TRBJ1-4, with D maybe TRBD1 (5 bases). Trimming stripped 8 bases from V and 6 bases from J, with 13 bases between. Germline V gene data show CDR1 as MNHEY and CDR2 as SVGAGI. The length of the CDR3 is 13 residues. The CDR3 region is CASLGTGDEKLFF. The CDR3 DNA follows: TGTGCCAGCCTCGGGACGGGGGATGAAAAACTGTTTTTT.

V is TRBV27 and J is TRBJ2-7; D gene ambiguous. The CDR3 is 15 residues long. Germline V CDR1 and CDR2: MNHEY, SMNVEV (reference sequence). The ends were cut back, 3 bases at V and 0 bases at J, with 12 bases in the middle. In nucleotides, the CDR3 is TGTGCCAGCAGTTTTTATCTGGGCCCCTCCTACGAGCAGTACTTC. This translates into CASSFYLGPSYEQYF.

The gene calls are TRBV28 and TRBJ1-2; maybe TRBD1 (6 bases). Germline V gene data show CDR1 as MDHEN and CDR2 as SYDVKM. The CDR3 loop spans 13 amino acids. The V end lost 6 bases, the J end lost 0 bases, and 8 bases lay between the germline ends. The CDR3 loop is CASRTGPNYGYTF. CDR3 DNA sequence: TGTGCCAGCAGGACAGGACCTAACTATGGCTACACCTTC.

The chain combines TRBV6-5 with TRBJ1-2, with D possibly TRBD1 on 5 matching bases. Germline-derived CDR1 and CDR2 are MNHEY and SVGAGI. With 10 bases removed from V and 2 bases from J, the gap between germline ends came to 20 bases. The CDR3 is 15 residues long. CDR3: CATQIVGRVNYGYTF. Written as DNA, the CDR3 is TGTGCCACCCAAATAGTCGGCAGGGTGAACTATGGCTACACCTTC.

J is TRBJ1-4 and V is TRBV5-4; D is undetermined. V shed 0 bases and J shed 7 bases, with 7 bases lying between them. Germline CDR1 reads SGHNT; CDR2 reads YYREEE (reference sequence). The CDR3 has 13 residues. The CDR3 protein is CASSLGQGEKLFF. CDR3 DNA sequence: TGTGCCAGCAGCTTGGGACAAGGTGAAAAACTGTTTTTT.

The chain combines TRBV6-5 with TRBJ1-3; D is ambiguous. This CDR3 has 15 amino acids. The germline V and J ends were trimmed by 2 bases and 1 base, with 9 bases remaining between them. Germline loops: CDR1 MNHEY, CDR2 SVGAGI. In nucleotides, the CDR3 is TGTGCCAGCAGTTACGAATCGGTTTCTGGAAACACCATATATTTT. Amino acids: CASSYESVSGNTIYF.

The V and J genes are TRBV5-4 and TRBJ1-6; D remains unclear. The CDR3 loop spans 14 amino acids. The germline CDR1 and CDR2 sequences are SGHNT and YYREEE (reference sequence). V was pared by 4 bases and J by 7 bases, with 12 bases between. The CDR3 nucleotides are TGTGCCAGCAGCCTCGATAGATTAAATTCACCCCTCCACTTT. Residues: CASSLDRLNSPLHF.

CDR3 in amino acids: CASSLDRGAQEQYF. The CDR3 coding sequence is TGTGCCAGCAGCTTGGACAGGGGGGCACAGGAGCAGTACTTC. The chain joins TRBV11-3 to TRBJ2-7; 10 bases fit TRBD1. CDR1 and CDR2 (germline): SGHNT, YENEEA. After removal of 3 bases from V and 7 bases from J, the junction contained 6 bases not matched to a gene. The CDR3 length is 14 residues.

The gene calls are TRBV28 and TRBJ1-5; no reliable D call. This CDR3 region has 12 residues. V dropped 3 bases and J dropped 9 bases, with 9 bases sitting between them. The germline gives CDR1 MDHEN, CDR2 SYDVKM. In DNA form, the CDR3 reads TGTGCCAGCAGTTTGCCCCGAGGGCCCCAGCATTTT. It codes for CASSLPRGPQHF. Supplemented by reference TRBV28 and TRBJ1-5, the full variable domain reads DVKVTQSSRYLVKRTGEKVFLECVQDMDHENMFWYRQDPGLGLRLIYFSYDVKMKEKGDIPEGYSVSREKKERFSLILESASTNQTSMYLCASSLPRGPQHFGDGTRLSIL.

The chain joins TRBV6-1 to TRBJ1-1; D is possibly TRBD1 (5 bases). The germline V and J ends were trimmed by 3 bases and 5 bases, with 10 bases remaining between them. Germline V gives CDR1 MNHNS, CDR2 SASEGT. The CDR3 is made up of 13 amino acids. The CDR3 loop reads CASSEGGRTEAFF. The CDR3 DNA sequence: TGTGCCAGCAGTGAGGGGGGTCGGACTGAAGCTTTCTTT.

V and J are TRBV29-1 and TRBJ2-7, with D possibly being TRBD1 (5 bases). Per germline, CDR1 SQVTM and CDR2 ANQGSEA. CDR3 length: 12 residues. Trimming took off 8 bases at V and 5 bases at J, with 16 bases between the two ends. The CDR3 loop reads CSIQEVGDEQYF. The CDR3 nucleotides read TGCAGCATTCAAGAGGTAGGGGACGAGCAGTACTTC.

The V and J genes are TRBV12-3 or TRBV12-4 and TRBJ2-1; the match to TRBD1 covers 7 bases. This CDR3 has 13 amino acids. V shed 6 bases, J shed 10 bases, and the junction held 9 bases outside the gene matches. The CDR3 reads CASRGTARGEQFF. Here the CDR3 DNA reads TGTGCCAGCAGAGGGACAGCGCGTGGGGAGCAGTTCTTC.

The chain combines TRBV6-5 with TRBJ1-2; D is perhaps TRBD1 (5 bases). Trimming took off 1 base at V and 8 bases at J, with 14 bases between the two ends. The CDR3 spans 14 residues. Germline CDR1 MNHEY, CDR2 SVGAGI. CDR3 sequence: CASSYYGGGGGYTF. Here the CDR3 DNA reads TGTGCCAGCAGTTACTACGGGGGGGGTGGAGGCTACACCTTC.

The rearrangement uses TRBV7-9 and TRBJ1-4; 7 nucleotides match TRBD1. The CDR3 is made up of 15 amino acids. Germline-derived CDR1 and CDR2 are SEHNR and FQNEAQ (reference sequence). The ends lost 5 bases at V and 4 bases at J; junction bases unmatched: 7. The CDR3 nucleotides are TGTGCCAGCAGCCGTACCAGGGGGGTTAATGAAAAACTGTTTTTT. Amino acids: CASSRTRGVNEKLFF.

This clone was counted once. The chain has TRBV24-1 and TRBJ2-3; TRBD2 might be the D (5 bases). The V end was cut by 3 bases, the J end by 5 bases, with 20 bases between. Germline CDR1 is KGHDR and CDR2 is SFDVKD. The length of the CDR3 is 17 residues. As DNA, the CDR3 is TGTGCCACCAGTGATCCCCCCGGAAGAATAGGAGGAGATACGCAGTATTTT. Translating it yields CATSDPPGRIGGDTQYF.